The present TCR beta chain was sequenced within a study of patients and donors after allogeneic stem cell transplantation. The CDR3 runs to 15 residues. Germline values: CDR1 SGDLS, CDR2 YYNGEE. The V and J ends lost 4 bases and 0 bases, in that order; junction bases with no gene match: 3. This clonotype turned up a few times. Each CDR3 protein gets one entry after TCRdb re-called the RT-PCR reads with MiXCR. The sample contains hundreds of thousands of distinct CDR3 sequences, around 16% of which appear only once. Material: blood, either unsorted or a sorted T cell fraction (not recorded which). The receptor's source is a human donor who was either an allogeneic HSCT recipient or a stem cell or donor lymphocyte infusion donor (not recorded which). It is not recorded whose cells these are; they may come from a transplant donor. This chain links TRBV9 with TRBJ2-3, with 9 bases identical to TRBD2. This chain's CDR3 is CASSPGTSSTDTQYF. The CDR3, as DNA: TGTGCCAGCAGCCCTGGGACTAGCAGCACAGATACGCAGTATTTT.